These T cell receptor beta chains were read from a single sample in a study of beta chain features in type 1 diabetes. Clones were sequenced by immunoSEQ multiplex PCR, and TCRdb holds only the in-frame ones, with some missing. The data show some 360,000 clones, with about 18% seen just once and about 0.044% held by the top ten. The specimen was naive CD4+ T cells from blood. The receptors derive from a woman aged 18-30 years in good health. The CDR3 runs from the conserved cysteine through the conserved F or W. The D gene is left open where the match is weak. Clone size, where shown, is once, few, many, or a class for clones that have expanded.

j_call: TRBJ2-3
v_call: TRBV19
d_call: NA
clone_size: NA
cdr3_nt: TGTGCCAGTACCCAAGGAGGTTGGGAAGCGGCAAGCGATACGCAGTATTTT
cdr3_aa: CASTQGGWEAASDTQYF

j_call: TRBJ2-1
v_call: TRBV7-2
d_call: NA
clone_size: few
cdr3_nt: TGTGCCAGCAGCCTAGGGCTTGAAAATGAGCAGTTCTTC
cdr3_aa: CASSLGLENEQFF

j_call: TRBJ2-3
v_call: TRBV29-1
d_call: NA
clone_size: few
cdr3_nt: TGCAGCTCGGGGGACCCGATCACAGATACGCAGTATTTT
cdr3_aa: CSSGDPITDTQYF

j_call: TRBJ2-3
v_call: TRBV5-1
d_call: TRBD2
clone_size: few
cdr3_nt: TGCGCCAGCTCTGGGGCTAGCGGGATCACAGATACGCAGTATTTT
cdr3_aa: CASSGASGITDTQYF

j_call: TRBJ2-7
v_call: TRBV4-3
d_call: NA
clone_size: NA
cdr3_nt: TGCGCCAGCAGCCAAGATCATAGGGGGTTCTCCTACGAGCAGTACTTC
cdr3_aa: CASSQDHRGFSYEQYF

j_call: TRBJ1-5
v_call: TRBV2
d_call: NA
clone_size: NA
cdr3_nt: TGTGCCAGCAGTGTCTCCAGGAGGAATCAGCCCCAGCATTTT
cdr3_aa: CASSVSRRNQPQHF

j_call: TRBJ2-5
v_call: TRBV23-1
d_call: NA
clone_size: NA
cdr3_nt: TGCGCCAGCAGTCAACCGCCCTCTACAATAGCGGAATACCAAGAGACCCAGTACTTC
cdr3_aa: CASSQPPSTIAEYQETQYF

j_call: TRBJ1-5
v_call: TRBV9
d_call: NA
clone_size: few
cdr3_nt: TGTGCCAGCAGCGCCGACAGCAGCAATCAGCCCCAGCATTTT
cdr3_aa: CASSADSSNQPQHF

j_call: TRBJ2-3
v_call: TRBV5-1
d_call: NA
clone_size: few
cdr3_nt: TGCGCCAGCAGCACTGGACTCCCGCAAGGAGATACGCAGTATTTT
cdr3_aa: CASSTGLPQGDTQYF

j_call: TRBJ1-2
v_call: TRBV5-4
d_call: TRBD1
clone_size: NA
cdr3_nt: TGTGCCAGCAGCCCAGCCGGGACAGACTATGGCTACACCTTC
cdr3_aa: CASSPAGTDYGYTF

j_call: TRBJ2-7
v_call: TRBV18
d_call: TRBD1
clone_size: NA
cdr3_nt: TGTGCCAGCTCACCGCAGGGGGACGAGCAGTACTTC
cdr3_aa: CASSPQGDEQYF

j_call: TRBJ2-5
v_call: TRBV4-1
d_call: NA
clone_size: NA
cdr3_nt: TGCGCCAGCAGCCGCGAAGCGGTGGTCCAAGAGACCCAGTACTTC
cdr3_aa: CASSREAVVQETQYF

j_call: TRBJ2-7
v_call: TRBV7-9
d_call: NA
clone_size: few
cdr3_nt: TGTGCCAGCAGCTTAAGGGACTTGTACGAGCAGTACTTC
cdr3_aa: CASSLRDLYEQYF

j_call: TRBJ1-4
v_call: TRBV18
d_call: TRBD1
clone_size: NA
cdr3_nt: TGTGCCAGCTCAGTGCAGGGGGCTGCAACTAATGAAAAACTGTTTTTT
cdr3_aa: CASSVQGAATNEKLFF

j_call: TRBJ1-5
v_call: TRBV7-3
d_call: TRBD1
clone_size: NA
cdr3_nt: TGTGCCAGCAGCTCAGGACAGGGTGAGCCCCAGCATTTT
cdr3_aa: CASSSGQGEPQHF

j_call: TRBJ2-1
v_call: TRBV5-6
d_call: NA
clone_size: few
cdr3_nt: TGTGCCAGCAGCGTCGACAGGTTCAGCTCCTACAATGAGCAGTTCTTC
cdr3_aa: CASSVDRFSSYNEQFF

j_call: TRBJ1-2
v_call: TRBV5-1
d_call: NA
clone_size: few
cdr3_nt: TGCGCCAGCAGCTTGGGGACAGACTATGGCTACACCTTC
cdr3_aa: CASSLGTDYGYTF

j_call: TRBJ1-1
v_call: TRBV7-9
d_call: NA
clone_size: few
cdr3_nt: TGCCAACCTGGAGGACTGAACACTGAAGCTTTCTTT
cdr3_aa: CQPGGLNTEAFF

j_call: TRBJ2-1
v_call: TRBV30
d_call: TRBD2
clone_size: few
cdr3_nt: TGTGCCTGGAGTCAACCGCTACTAGCGGGAAATGACAATGAGCAGTTCTTC
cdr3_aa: CAWSQPLLAGNDNEQFF

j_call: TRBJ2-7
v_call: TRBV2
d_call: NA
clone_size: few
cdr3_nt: TGTGCCAGCAGAGAGGACTGGTCGAGGGACGAGCAGTACTTC
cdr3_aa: CASREDWSRDEQYF

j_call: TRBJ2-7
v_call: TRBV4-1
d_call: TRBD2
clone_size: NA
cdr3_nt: TGCGCCAGCAGCCCGGGACTAGCAAGAAGGGTCTACGAGCAGTACTTC
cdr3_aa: CASSPGLARRVYEQYF

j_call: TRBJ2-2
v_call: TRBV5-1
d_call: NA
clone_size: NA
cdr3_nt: TGCGCCAGCAGCCGGGGGATGGGCACCGGGGAGCTGTTTTTT
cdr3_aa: CASSRGMGTGELFF

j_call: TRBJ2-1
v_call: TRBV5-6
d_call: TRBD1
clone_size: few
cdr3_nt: TGTGCCAGCAGCCTCGGACAGGGAACCGATGAGCAGTTCTTC
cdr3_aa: CASSLGQGTDEQFF

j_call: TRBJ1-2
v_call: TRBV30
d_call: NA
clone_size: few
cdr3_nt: TGTGCCTGGGCTTTAAGGGGTGGCTACACCTTC
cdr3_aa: CAWALRGGYTF

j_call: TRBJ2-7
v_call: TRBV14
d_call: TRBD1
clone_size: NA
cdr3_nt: TGTGCCAGCAGCCAAGCCCTCGGGACAGGGCTCTACGAGCAGTACTTC
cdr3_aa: CASSQALGTGLYEQYF

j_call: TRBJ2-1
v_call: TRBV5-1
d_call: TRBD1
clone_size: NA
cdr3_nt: TGCGCCAGCAGTCGAGGGGGGACAGGGGTCAATGAGCAGTTCTTC
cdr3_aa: CASSRGGTGVNEQFF

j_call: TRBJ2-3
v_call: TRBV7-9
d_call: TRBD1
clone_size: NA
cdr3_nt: TGTGCCAGCAGCTTAGGGGGACAGGGTTCAGATACGCAGTATTTT
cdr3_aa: CASSLGGQGSDTQYF

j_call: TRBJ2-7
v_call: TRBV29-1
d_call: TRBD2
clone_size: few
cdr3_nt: TGCAGCGTCCCCACGGGACTAGCGGGAGTGGGCGAGCAGTACTTC
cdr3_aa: CSVPTGLAGVGEQYF

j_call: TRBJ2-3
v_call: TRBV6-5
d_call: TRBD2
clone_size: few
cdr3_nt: TGTGCCAGCAGTTACTTCGGGAGGGATACGCAGTATTTT
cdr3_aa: CASSYFGRDTQYF

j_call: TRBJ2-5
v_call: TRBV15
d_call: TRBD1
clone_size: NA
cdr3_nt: TGTGCCACCAGACCGGGACAGCAAGAGACCCAGTACTTC
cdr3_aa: CATRPGQQETQYF

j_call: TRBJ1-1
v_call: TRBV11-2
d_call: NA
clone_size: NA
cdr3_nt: TGTGCCAGCAGCCCCGGCGGCAGCCAACCCCAAGGAGCTTTCTTT
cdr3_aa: CASSPGGSQPQGAFF

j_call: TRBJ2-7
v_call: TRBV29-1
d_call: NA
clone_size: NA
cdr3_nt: TGCAGCGTCCAGCGCAGTGGCTACGAGCAGTACTTC
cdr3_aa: CSVQRSGYEQYF

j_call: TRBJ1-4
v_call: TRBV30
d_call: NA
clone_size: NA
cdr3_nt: TGTGCCTGGAACAGGGACCGCACTAATGAAAAACTGTTTTTT
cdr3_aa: CAWNRDRTNEKLFF

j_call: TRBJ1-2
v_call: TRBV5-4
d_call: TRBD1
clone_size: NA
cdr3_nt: TGTGCCAGCAGCCAAAAGGACAGGGGCTATGGCTACACCTTC
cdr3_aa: CASSQKDRGYGYTF

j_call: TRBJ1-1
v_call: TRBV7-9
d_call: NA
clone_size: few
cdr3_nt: TGTGCCAGCAGCCTTCCAACTACAACGGGCGGGACTGAAGCTTTCTTT
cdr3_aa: CASSLPTTTGGTEAFF

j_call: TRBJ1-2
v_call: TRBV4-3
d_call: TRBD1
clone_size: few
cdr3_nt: TGCGCCAGCAGCCGACAGGGGGATGGCTACACCTTC
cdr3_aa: CASSRQGDGYTF

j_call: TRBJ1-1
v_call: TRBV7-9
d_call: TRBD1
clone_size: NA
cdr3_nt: TGTGCCAGCAGCCTCCCCCAGGGGGCTGAAGCTTTCTTT
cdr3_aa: CASSLPQGAEAFF

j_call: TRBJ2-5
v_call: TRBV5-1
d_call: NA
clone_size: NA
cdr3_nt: TGCGCCAGCAGCGTGGAAGCAGGTGCACAAGAGACCCAGTACTTC
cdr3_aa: CASSVEAGAQETQYF

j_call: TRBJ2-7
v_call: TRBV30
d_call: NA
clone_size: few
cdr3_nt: TGTGCCCAAGAAAGAGGAGGTTACGAGCAGTACTTC
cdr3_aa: CAQERGGYEQYF

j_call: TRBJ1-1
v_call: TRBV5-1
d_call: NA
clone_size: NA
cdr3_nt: TGCGCCAGCAGCCGGGGATGGAACACTGAAGCTTTCTTT
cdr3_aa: CASSRGWNTEAFF

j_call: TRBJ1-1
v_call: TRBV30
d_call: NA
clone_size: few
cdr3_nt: TGTGCCTGGAGTATGACAGTAGAAGCTTTCTTT
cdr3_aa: CAWSMTVEAFF

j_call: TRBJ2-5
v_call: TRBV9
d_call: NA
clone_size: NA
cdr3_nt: TGTGCCAGCAGCGTAGACATCCAAGAGACCCAGTACTTC
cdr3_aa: CASSVDIQETQYF